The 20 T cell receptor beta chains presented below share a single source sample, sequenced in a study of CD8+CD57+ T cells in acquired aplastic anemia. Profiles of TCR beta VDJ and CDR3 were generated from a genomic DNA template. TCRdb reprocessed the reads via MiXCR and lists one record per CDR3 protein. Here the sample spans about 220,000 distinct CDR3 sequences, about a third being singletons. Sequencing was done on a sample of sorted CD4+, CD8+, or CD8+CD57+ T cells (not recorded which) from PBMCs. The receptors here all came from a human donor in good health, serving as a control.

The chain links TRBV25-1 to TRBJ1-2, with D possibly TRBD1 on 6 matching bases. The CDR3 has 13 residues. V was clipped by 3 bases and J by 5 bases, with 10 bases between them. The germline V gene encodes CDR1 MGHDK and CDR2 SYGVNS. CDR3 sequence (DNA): TGTGCCAGCAGTGACTCGGACAGATATGGCTACACCTTC. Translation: CASSDSDRYGYTF.

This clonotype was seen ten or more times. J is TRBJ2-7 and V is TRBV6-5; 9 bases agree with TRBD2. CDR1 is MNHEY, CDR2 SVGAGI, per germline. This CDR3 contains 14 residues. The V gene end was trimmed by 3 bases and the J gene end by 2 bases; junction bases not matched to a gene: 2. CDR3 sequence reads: CASSYAGGPYEQYF. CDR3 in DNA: TGTGCCAGCAGTTATGCGGGGGGGCCCTACGAGCAGTACTTC.

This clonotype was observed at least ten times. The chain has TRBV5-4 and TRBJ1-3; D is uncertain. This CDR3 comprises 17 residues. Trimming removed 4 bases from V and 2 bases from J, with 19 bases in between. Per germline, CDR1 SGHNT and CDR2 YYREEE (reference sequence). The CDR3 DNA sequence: TGTGCCAGCAGCGTGGCCTCCTCCATCGCCCCTGGAAACACCATATATTTT. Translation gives CASSVASSIAPGNTIYF.

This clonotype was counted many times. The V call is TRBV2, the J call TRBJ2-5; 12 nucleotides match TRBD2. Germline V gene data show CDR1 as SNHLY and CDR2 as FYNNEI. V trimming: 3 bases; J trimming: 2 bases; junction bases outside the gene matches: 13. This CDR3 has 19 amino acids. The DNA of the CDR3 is TGTGCCAGCAGTGACGGTTCGCTAGCGGGAGGGCCACATCAAGAGACCCAGTACTTC. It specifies CASSDGSLAGGPHQETQYF.

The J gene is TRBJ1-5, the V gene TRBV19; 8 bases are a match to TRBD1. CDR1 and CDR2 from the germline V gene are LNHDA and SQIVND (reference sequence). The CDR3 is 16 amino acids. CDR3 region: CASNPARGLGNQPQHF. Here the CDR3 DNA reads TGTGCGTCCAACCCCGCCAGGGGGCTCGGCAATCAGCCCCAGCATTTT. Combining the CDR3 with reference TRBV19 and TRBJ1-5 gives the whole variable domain DGGITQSPKYLFRKEGQNVTLSCEQNLNHDAMYWYRQDPGQGLRLIYYSQIVNDFQKGDIAEGYSVSREKKESFPLTVTSAQKNPTAFYLCASNPARGLGNQPQHFGDGTRLSIL.

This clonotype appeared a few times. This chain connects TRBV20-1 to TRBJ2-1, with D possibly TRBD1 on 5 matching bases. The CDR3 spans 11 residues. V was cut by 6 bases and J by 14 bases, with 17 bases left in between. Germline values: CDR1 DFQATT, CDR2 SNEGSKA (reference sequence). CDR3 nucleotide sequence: TGCAGTGCCAGCTGGCGGCAGGGAAAGTTCTTC. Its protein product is CSASWRQGKFF.

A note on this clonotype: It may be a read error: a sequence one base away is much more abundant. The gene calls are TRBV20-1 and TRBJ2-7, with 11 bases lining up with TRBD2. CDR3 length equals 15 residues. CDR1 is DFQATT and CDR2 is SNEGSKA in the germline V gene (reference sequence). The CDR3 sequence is CSARDWASGRSEQHF. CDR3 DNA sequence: TGCAGTGCTAGAGATTGGGCTAGCGGGAGGAGCGAGCAGCACTTC.

The CDR3 here is CASRISTDTQYF. CDR3 nucleotides: TGTGCCAGCCGTATCAGCACAGATACGCAGTATTTT. The V gene is TRBV9, the J gene TRBJ2-3, with D hard to call. Trimming pared 7 bases from V and 0 bases from J, leaving 6 bases between. Germline V gene sequence: CDR1 SGDLS, CDR2 YYNGEE. This CDR3 is built from 12 residues.

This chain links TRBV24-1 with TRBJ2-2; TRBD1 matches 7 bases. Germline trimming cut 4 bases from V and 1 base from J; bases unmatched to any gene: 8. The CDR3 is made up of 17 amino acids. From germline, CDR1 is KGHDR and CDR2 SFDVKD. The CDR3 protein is CATSESYRDRNTGELFF. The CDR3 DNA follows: TGTGCCACCAGTGAGTCGTACCGGGACAGGAACACCGGGGAGCTGTTTTTT.

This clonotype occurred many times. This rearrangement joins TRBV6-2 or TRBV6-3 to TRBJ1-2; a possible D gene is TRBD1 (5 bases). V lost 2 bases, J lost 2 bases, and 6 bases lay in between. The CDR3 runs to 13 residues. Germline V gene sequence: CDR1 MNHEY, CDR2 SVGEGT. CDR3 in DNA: TGTGCCAGCAGTTACGCAGGGAACTATGGCTACACCTTC. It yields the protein CASSYAGNYGYTF.

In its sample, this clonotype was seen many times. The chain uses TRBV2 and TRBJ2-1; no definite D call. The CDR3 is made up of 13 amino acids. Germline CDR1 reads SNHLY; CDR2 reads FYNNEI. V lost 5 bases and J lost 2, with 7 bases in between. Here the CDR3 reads CASSIRTYNEQFF. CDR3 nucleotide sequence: TGTGCCAGCAGTATTCGGACCTACAATGAGCAGTTCTTC.

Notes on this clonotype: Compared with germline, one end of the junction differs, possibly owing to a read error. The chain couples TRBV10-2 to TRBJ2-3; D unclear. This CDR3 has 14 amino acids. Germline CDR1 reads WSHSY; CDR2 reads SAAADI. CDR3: CASSYGGSTDTQYF. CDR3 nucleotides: TGTGCCAGCAGTTACGGCGGAAGCACAGATACGCAGTATTTT.

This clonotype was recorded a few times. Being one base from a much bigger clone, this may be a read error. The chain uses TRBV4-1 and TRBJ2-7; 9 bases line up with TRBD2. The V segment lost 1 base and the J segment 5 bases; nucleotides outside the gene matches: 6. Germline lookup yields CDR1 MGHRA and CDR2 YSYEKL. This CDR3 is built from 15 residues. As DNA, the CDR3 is TGCGCCAGCAGCCAAGGGGCGGGAGGGCTGAACGAGCAGTACTTC. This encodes CASSQGAGGLNEQYF.

The CDR3 spells CSAASVSMGEQYF. As DNA, the CDR3 is TGCAGCGCCGCTAGCGTCAGCATGGGCGAGCAGTACTTC. V gene TRBV29-1 combines with J gene TRBJ2-7, with TRBD2 as a possible D gene (6 bases). Germline V lookup: CDR1 SQVTM, CDR2 ANQGSEA. The V end lost 7 bases, the J end lost 6 bases, and 19 bases lay between the germline ends. CDR3 length equals 13 residues.

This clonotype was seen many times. The CDR3 loop reads CATSGGGGRYNEQFF. The CDR3, as DNA: TGTGCCACCAGTGGCGGGGGCGGGAGGTACAATGAGCAGTTCTTC. V is TRBV24-1 and J is TRBJ2-1, with 8 bases fitting TRBD2. This CDR3 comprises 15 residues. Germline assignment: CDR1 KGHDR and CDR2 SFDVKD. Trimming at V came to 5 bases and at J to 4 bases, leaving 6 bases not matched to a gene.

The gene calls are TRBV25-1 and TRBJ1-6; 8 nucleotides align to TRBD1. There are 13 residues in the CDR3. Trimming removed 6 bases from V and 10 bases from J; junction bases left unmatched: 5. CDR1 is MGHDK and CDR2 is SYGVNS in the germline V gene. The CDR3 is CASRGGQGSPLHF. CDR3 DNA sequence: TGTGCCAGCAGGGGCGGACAGGGCTCACCCCTCCACTTT.

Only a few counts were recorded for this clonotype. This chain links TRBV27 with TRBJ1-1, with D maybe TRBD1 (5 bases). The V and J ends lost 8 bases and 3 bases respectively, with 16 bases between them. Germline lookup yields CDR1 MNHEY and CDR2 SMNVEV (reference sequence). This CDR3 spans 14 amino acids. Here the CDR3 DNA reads TGTGCCAGCCGACGACCGGGGCCGGACACTGAAGCTTTCTTT. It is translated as CASRRPGPDTEAFF.

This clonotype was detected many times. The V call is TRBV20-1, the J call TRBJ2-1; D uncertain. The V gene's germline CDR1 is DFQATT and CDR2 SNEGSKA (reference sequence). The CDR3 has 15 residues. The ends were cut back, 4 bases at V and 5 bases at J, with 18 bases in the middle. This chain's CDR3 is CSAISYRLTDNEQFF. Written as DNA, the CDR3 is TGCAGTGCTATTAGTTATCGTCTAACCGACAATGAGCAGTTCTTC.

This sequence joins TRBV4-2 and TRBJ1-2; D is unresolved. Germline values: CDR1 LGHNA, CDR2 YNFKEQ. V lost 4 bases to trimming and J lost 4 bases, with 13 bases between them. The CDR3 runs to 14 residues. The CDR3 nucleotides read TGTGCCAGCAGCCCCCCTCGGGGAGCCTATGGCTACACCTTC. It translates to CASSPPRGAYGYTF.

CDR3: CASSSPSGGVAETQYF. For the CDR3, the DNA is TGTGCCAGCAGCTCTCCTAGCGGGGGGGTTGCAGAGACCCAGTACTTC. The chain couples TRBV11-1 to TRBJ2-5, with TRBD2 matching 12 bases. J lost 4 bases, V lost 4 bases, and 7 bases had no gene match. CDR3 length: 16 amino acids. Per germline, CDR1 SGHAT and CDR2 FQDESV (reference sequence).